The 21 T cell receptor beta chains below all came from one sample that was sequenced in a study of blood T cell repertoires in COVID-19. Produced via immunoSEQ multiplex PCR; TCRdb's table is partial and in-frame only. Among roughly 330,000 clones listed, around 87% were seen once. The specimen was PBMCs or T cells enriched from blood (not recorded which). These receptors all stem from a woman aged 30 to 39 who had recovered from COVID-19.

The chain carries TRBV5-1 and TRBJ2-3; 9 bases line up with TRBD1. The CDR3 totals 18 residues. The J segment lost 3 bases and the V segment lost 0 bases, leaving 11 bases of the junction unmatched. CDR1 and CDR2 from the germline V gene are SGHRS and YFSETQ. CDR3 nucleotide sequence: TGCGCCAGCAGCTTGGAGCCCCTGTACAGGGGGCCGACAGATACGCAGTATTTT. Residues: CASSLEPLYRGPTDTQYF.

The chain's CDR3 is CASSLTGDPNEKLFF. The CDR3 DNA reads TGCGCCAGCAGCCTTACAGGCGACCCTAATGAAAAACTGTTTTTT. This rearrangement joins TRBV4-1 to TRBJ1-4, with a possible D match to TRBD1 (5 bases). Trimming took 4 bases from V and 3 from J, leaving 12 bases between them. CDR3 length equals 15 residues. CDR1 MGHRA and CDR2 YSYEKL come from the germline V gene.

The CDR3 loop is CASSLVWTGGENTEAFF. CDR3 sequence (DNA): TGCGCCAGCAGCTTGGTCTGGACAGGGGGCGAGAACACTGAAGCTTTCTTT. The chain joins TRBV5-1 to TRBJ1-1, with 11 bases that match TRBD1. Germline CDR1 is SGHRS and CDR2 is YFSETQ. CDR3 size: 17 residues. Losses at the gene ends were 0 bases for V and 1 base for J; bases not matched to a gene: 5. The full variable domain, completed using reference TRBV5-1 and TRBJ1-1, is KAGVTQTPRYLIKTRGQQVTLSCSPISGHRSVSWYQQTPGQGLQFLFEYFSETQRNKGNFPGRFSGRQFSNSRSEMNVSTLELGDSALYLCASSLVWTGGENTEAFFGQGTRLTVV.

In DNA form, the CDR3 reads TGTGCCAGCACCGAGGGACAGAAGAACACTGAAGCTTTCTTT. It encodes CASTEGQKNTEAFF. The gene calls are TRBV27 and TRBJ1-1; 7 nucleotides line up with TRBD1. The trim removed 7 bases at V and 1 base at J, leaving 6 bases unmatched. Germline V CDR1 and CDR2: MNHEY, SMNVEV (reference sequence). The CDR3 covers 14 residues.

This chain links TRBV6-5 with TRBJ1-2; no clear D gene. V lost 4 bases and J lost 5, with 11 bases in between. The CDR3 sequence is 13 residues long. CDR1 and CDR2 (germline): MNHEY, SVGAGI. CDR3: CASSSGMGYGYTF. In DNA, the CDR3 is TGTGCCAGCAGTTCGGGGATGGGGTATGGCTACACCTTC.

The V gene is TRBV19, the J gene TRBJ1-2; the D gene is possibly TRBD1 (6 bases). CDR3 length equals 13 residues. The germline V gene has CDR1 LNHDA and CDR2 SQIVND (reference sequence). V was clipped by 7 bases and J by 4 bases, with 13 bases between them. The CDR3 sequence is CASTKGERYGYTF. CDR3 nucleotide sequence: TGTGCCAGTACCAAGGGGGAGCGCTATGGCTACACCTTC.

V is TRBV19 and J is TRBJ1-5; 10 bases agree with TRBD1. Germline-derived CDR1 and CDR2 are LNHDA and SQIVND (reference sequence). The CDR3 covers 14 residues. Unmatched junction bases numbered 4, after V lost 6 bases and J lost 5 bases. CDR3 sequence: CASRGQGIDQPQHF. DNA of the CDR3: TGTGCCAGTAGGGGACAGGGGATAGATCAGCCCCAGCATTTT.

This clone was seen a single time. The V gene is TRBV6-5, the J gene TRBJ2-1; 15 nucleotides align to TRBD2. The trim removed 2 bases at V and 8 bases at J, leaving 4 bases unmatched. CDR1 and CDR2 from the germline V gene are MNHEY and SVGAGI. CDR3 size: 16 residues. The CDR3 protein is CASSYRTSGGADEQFF. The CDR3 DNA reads TGTGCCAGCAGTTACCGGACTAGCGGGGGGGCTGATGAGCAGTTCTTC.

Here the CDR3 reads CASSEVSGRKGDTQYF. Here the CDR3 DNA reads TGTGCCAGCAGTGAAGTCTCCGGGAGAAAGGGAGATACGCAGTATTTT. The rearrangement links TRBV6-1 to TRBJ2-3; D possibly corresponds to TRBD2 (6 bases). In germline, CDR1 is MNHNS, CDR2 SASEGT. V was cut by 1 base and J by 5 bases, with 16 bases left in between. The CDR3 is made up of 16 amino acids.

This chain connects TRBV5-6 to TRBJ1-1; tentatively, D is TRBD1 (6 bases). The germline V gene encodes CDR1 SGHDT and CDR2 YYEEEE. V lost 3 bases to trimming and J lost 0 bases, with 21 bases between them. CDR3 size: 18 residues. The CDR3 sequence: CASSSLVQGIRMNTEAFF. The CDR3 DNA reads TGTGCCAGCAGCTCCTTAGTACAGGGAATCAGAATGAACACTGAAGCTTTCTTT.

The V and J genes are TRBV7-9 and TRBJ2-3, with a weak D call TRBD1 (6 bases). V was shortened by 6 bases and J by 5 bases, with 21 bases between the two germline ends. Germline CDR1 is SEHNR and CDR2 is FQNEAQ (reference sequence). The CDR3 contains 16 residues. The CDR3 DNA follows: TGTGCCAGCAGGGCAACCTGGGGGCGGAATATAGATACGCAGTATTTT. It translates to CASRATWGRNIDTQYF.

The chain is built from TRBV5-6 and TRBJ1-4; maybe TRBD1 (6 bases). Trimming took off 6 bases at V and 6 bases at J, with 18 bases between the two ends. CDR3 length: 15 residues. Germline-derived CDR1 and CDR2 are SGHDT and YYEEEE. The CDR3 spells CASKLWGGAHEKLFF. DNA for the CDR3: TGTGCCAGCAAGCTTTGGGGGGGCGCGCATGAAAAACTGTTTTTT.

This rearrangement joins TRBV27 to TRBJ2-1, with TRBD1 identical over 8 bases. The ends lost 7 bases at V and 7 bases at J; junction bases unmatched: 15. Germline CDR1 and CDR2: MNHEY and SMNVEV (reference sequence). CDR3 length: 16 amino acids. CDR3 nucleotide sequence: TGTGCCAGCACCTCATCCCGGACAGGGAAATGGAATGAGCAGTTCTTC. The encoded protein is CASTSSRTGKWNEQFF.

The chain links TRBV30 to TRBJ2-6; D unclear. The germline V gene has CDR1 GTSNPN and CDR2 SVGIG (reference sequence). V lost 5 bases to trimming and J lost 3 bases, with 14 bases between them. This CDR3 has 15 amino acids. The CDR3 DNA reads TGTGCCTGGGGATTGCGGATCGGTGGGGCCAACGTCCTGACTTTC. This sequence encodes CAWGLRIGGANVLTF.

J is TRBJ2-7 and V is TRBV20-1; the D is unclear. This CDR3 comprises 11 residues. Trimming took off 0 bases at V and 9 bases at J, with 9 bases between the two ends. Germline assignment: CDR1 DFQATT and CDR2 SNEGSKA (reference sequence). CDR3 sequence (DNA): TGCAGTGCTAGAGAGAGAGGCGGGCAGTACTTC. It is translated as CSARERGGQYF.

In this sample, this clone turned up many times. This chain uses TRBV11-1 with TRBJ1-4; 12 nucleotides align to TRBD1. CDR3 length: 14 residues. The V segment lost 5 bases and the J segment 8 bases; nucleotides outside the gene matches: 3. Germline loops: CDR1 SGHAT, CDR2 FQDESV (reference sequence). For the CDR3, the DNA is TGTGCCAGCAGCCTGGGACAGGGGGCGGAAAAACTGTTTTTT. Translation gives CASSLGQGAEKLFF.

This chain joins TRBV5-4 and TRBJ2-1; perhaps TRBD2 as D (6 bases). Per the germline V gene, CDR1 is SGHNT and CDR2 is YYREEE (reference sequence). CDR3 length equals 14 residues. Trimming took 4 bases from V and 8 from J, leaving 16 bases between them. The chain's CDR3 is CASSEVGLSYEQFF. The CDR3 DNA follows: TGTGCCAGCAGCGAAGTGGGACTTTCCTATGAGCAGTTCTTC.

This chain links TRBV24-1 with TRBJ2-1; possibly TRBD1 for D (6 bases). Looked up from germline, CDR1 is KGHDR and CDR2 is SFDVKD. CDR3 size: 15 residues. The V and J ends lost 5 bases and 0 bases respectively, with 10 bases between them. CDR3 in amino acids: CATSAGQRSYNEQFF. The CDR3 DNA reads TGTGCCACCAGTGCCGGACAGCGCTCCTACAATGAGCAGTTCTTC.

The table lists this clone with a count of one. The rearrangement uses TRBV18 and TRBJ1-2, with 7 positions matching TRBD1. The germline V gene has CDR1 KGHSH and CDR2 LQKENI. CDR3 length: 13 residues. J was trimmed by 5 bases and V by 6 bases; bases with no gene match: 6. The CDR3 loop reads CASSPDRVYGYTF. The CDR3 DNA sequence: TGTGCCAGCTCTCCCGACAGGGTATATGGCTACACCTTC.

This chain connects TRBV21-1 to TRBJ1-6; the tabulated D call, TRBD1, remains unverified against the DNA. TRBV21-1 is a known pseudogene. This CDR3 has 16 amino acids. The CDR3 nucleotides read TGTGCCAGCAGCAAATCAAGAGAGACAGTAAATTCACCCCTCCACTTT. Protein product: CASSKSRETVNSPLHF.

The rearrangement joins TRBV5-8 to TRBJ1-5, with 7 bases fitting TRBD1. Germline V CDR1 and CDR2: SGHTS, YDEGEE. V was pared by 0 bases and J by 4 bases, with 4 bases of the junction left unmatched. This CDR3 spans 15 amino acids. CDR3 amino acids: CASSLGQGINQPQHF. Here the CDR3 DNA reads TGTGCCAGCAGCTTGGGACAGGGCATAAATCAGCCCCAGCATTTT.